This entry lists 21 T cell receptor beta chains sequenced from one sample in a study of siplizumab effects on memory and regulatory T cells (dated by TCRdb to 2018 to 2020). The library was obtained by the immunoSEQ multiplex PCR assay. TCRdb took over this immuneACCESS table, retaining in-frame rearrangements with V and J assigned. Such tables are incomplete; in checked studies, under half of the missing clones stem from an unresolved V gene, and the remainder is unexplained. The sample table contains 85,000 to 130,000 clones; only one count was recorded for 92% of them. Together, the top ten hold about 0.7% of the sample. Source material: Tregs sorted from blood. The receptors here all came from a human donor in good health.

The V gene is TRBV5-1, the J gene TRBJ2-5, with 7 bases aligning to TRBD2. Germline V gene data show CDR1 as SGHRS and CDR2 as YFSETQ. CDR3 length: 15 amino acids. V trimming: 2 bases; J trimming: 2 bases; junction bases outside the gene matches: 6. The CDR3 coding sequence is TGCGCCAGCAGCTTTCAGCTAGCGGAACAAGAGACCCAGTACTTC. This codes for CASSFQLAEQETQYF.

The chain joins TRBV10-3 to TRBJ2-1; D is possibly TRBD2 (6 bases). This CDR3 comprises 14 residues. Looked up from germline, CDR1 is ENHRY and CDR2 is SYGVKD. V lost 10 bases to trimming and J lost 9 bases, with 22 bases between them. The CDR3 reads CASGATGSISEQFF. The CDR3 DNA is TGTGCCAGCGGGGCAACGGGAAGTATCAGTGAGCAGTTCTTC.

The J gene is TRBJ2-3, the V gene TRBV5-8; TRBD1 matches 7 bases. This CDR3 spans 16 amino acids. The germline V gene encodes CDR1 SGHTS and CDR2 YDEGEE. Unmatched junction bases numbered 8, after V lost 4 bases and J lost 0 bases. The CDR3 DNA sequence: TGTGCCAGCAGCCCCGGACAGGCAACTAGCACAGATACGCAGTATTTT. Translated: CASSPGQATSTDTQYF.

This clone was found once. The V and J genes are TRBV9 and TRBJ2-7, with D possibly being TRBD1 (6 bases). This CDR3 has 14 amino acids. Germline CDR1 SGDLS, CDR2 YYNGEE. V gave up 2 bases and J gave up 1 base, with 10 bases separating them. The CDR3 is CASSVQGLSYEQYF. The CDR3 DNA is TGTGCCAGCAGCGTTCAGGGGCTATCCTACGAGCAGTACTTC.

The chain uses TRBV19 and TRBJ2-7; the match to TRBD1 covers 7 bases. The germline V gene has CDR1 LNHDA and CDR2 SQIVND (reference sequence). The ends lost 4 bases at V and 0 bases at J; junction bases unmatched: 6. This CDR3 contains 15 residues. CDR3 in amino acids: CASSTGTDNSYEQYF. CDR3 coding DNA: TGTGCCAGTAGTACCGGGACAGACAACTCCTACGAGCAGTACTTC.

The V and J genes are TRBV2 and TRBJ1-1, with TRBD1 as a possible D gene (5 bases). CDR1 and CDR2 (germline): SNHLY, FYNNEI. The V end lost 7 bases, the J end lost 0 bases, and 9 bases lay between the germline ends. This CDR3 contains 13 residues. This CDR3 is CASMTDMNTEAFF. CDR3 bases: TGTGCCAGCATGACAGATATGAACACTGAAGCTTTCTTT. The full variable domain, its missing parts supplied by reference TRBV2 and TRBJ1-1, is EPEVTQTPSHQVTQMGQEVILRCVPISNHLYFYWYRQILGQKVEFLVSFYNNEISEKSEIFDDQFSVERPDGSNFTLKIRSTKLEDSAMYFCASMTDMNTEAFFGQGTRLTVV.

V gene TRBV6-4 combines with J gene TRBJ2-3; 7 positions agree with TRBD2. Trimming cost V 6 bases and J 3 bases; bases outside gene matches: 6. CDR1 and CDR2 from the germline V gene are MRHNA and SNTAGT. The CDR3 length is 14 residues. The CDR3 loop reads CASRLLASTDTQYF. The CDR3 region has the DNA TGTGCCAGCAGGTTACTAGCGAGTACAGATACGCAGTATTTT.

The chain is built from TRBV1 and TRBJ2-5. TRBV1 is marked as a pseudogene. The CDR3 spans 15 residues. CDR3 nucleotide sequence: TGCACCAGCAGCCATGAGGTCCAGGAAGGGGAGACCCAGTACTTC. It yields the protein CTSSHEVQEGETQYF.

V usage is TRBV6-5 and J usage is TRBJ2-3; D is unresolved. The V and J ends lost 2 bases and 10 bases respectively, with 7 bases between them. Germline assignment: CDR1 MNHEY and CDR2 SVGAGI. This CDR3 is built from 11 residues. Written as DNA, the CDR3 is TGTGCCAGCAGTTACAGTTCGCCGCAGTATTTT. Protein product: CASSYSSPQYF.

V gene TRBV18 combines with J gene TRBJ2-1, with TRBD2 identical over 7 bases. Looked up from germline, CDR1 is KGHSH and CDR2 is LQKENI. CDR3 size: 16 residues. The junction had 4 bases not matched to a gene; V was cut back by 2 bases and J by 0 bases. The CDR3 DNA reads as TGTGCCAGCTCACCAGGTCTAGCGGACTCCTACAATGAGCAGTTCTTC. Its translation is CASSPGLADSYNEQFF.

The chain is built from TRBV7-6 and TRBJ2-7; D uncertain. Germline CDR1 and CDR2: SGHVS and FNYEAQ. The CDR3 totals 15 residues. Trimming pared 1 base from V and 1 base from J, leaving 11 bases between. DNA of the CDR3: TGTGCCAGCAGCTTAGAATATGGGATTTCCTACGAGCAGTACTTC. Translating it yields CASSLEYGISYEQYF.

The rearrangement uses TRBV6-1 and TRBJ1-6; D unresolved. The CDR3 is 12 residues long. Looked up from germline, CDR1 is MNHNS and CDR2 is SASEGT. Trimming stripped 4 bases from V and 13 bases from J, with 11 bases between. CDR3 amino acids: CASSAVSAPLHF. The CDR3 nucleotides read TGTGCCAGCAGTGCGGTCAGCGCGCCCCTCCACTTT.

By its share, this clone is medium-sized. The gene calls are TRBV6-5 and TRBJ2-6; D is unresolved. Germline V CDR1 and CDR2: MNHEY, SVGAGI. Deletions cut 8 bases from V and 0 bases from J, with 5 bases between. This CDR3 contains 13 residues. The CDR3 is CASVNSGANVLTF. DNA for the CDR3: TGTGCCAGCGTAAACTCTGGGGCCAACGTCCTGACTTTC.

The rearrangement joins TRBV25-1 to TRBJ2-5; TRBD1 is a possible D gene (6 bases). V shed 6 bases and J shed 5 bases, with 16 bases lying between them. The CDR3 loop spans 14 amino acids. Germline V gene data show CDR1 as MGHDK and CDR2 as SYGVNS. The CDR3 DNA reads TGTGCCAGCAGGGCAGGGGCCTTGCGTGAGACCCAGTACTTC. It is translated as CASRAGALRETQYF.

The chain recombines TRBV27 with TRBJ2-1; D remains ambiguous. The CDR3 length is 13 residues. Germline loops: CDR1 MNHEY, CDR2 SMNVEV (reference sequence). With 2 bases removed from V and 4 bases from J, the gap between germline ends came to 6 bases. The chain's CDR3 is CASSLAQYNEQFF. The CDR3 nucleotides read TGTGCCAGCAGTTTAGCTCAATACAATGAGCAGTTCTTC.

This clone showed up just once. This chain joins TRBV6-1 and TRBJ2-7; TRBD2 matches at 11 bases. The ends lost 7 bases at V and 4 bases at J; junction bases unmatched: 9. CDR1 and CDR2 (germline): MNHNS, SASEGT. This CDR3 is built from 15 residues. The CDR3 sequence: CASTLTSGGYYEQYF. Here the CDR3 DNA reads TGTGCCAGCACTCTAACTAGCGGGGGTTATTACGAGCAGTACTTC.

This clone has a single count. The chain links TRBV27 to TRBJ1-5; D is ambiguous. Germline values: CDR1 MNHEY, CDR2 SMNVEV (reference sequence). Trimming took off 4 bases at V and 6 bases at J, with 16 bases between the two ends. There are 15 residues in the CDR3. In nucleotides, the CDR3 is TGTGCCAGCAGTTCATCATACCTGGCCGTTCAGCCCCAGCATTTT. Amino acids: CASSSSYLAVQPQHF.

The genes are TRBV18 and TRBJ2-7, with TRBD2 matching 7 bases. Per germline, CDR1 KGHSH and CDR2 LQKENI. The CDR3 has 14 residues. J lost 4 bases, V lost 5 bases, and 8 bases had no gene match. For the CDR3, the DNA is TGTGCCAGCTCAGCGGCGGGACTACAATACGAGCAGTACTTC. It specifies CASSAAGLQYEQYF.

This chain links TRBV9 with TRBJ2-5, with 9 bases identical to TRBD2. Germline CDR1 is SGDLS and CDR2 is YYNGEE. V shed 0 bases and J 4 bases; nucleotides not matched to a gene: 7. CDR3 length equals 16 residues. The CDR3 loop reads CASSVGILAGGETQYF. Here the CDR3 DNA reads TGTGCCAGCAGCGTAGGGATACTAGCGGGCGGAGAGACCCAGTACTTC.

This chain joins TRBV19 and TRBJ2-4; 15 bases match TRBD2. The CDR3 loop spans 17 amino acids. Trimming at V came to 6 bases and at J to 7 bases, leaving 10 bases not matched to a gene. Germline CDR1 LNHDA, CDR2 SQIVND (reference sequence). CDR3: CASSEGLAGGFSNIQYF. The CDR3 bases are TGTGCCAGTAGCGAGGGACTAGCGGGAGGATTCTCGAACATTCAGTACTTC. The full variable domain, its missing parts supplied by reference TRBV19 and TRBJ2-4, is DGGITQSPKYLFRKEGQNVTLSCEQNLNHDAMYWYRQDPGQGLRLIYYSQIVNDFQKGDIAEGYSVSREKKESFPLTVTSAQKNPTAFYLCASSEGLAGGFSNIQYFGAGTRLSVL.

The chain has TRBV20-1 and TRBJ2-5; D is unclear. Germline lookup yields CDR1 DFQATT and CDR2 SNEGSKA (reference sequence). The CDR3 is 11 residues long. Trimming cost V 3 bases and J 5 bases, with 7 bases left between them. The CDR3, as DNA: TGCAGTGCTAGGTTTGTGGAGACCCAGTACTTC. Its translation: CSARFVETQYF.